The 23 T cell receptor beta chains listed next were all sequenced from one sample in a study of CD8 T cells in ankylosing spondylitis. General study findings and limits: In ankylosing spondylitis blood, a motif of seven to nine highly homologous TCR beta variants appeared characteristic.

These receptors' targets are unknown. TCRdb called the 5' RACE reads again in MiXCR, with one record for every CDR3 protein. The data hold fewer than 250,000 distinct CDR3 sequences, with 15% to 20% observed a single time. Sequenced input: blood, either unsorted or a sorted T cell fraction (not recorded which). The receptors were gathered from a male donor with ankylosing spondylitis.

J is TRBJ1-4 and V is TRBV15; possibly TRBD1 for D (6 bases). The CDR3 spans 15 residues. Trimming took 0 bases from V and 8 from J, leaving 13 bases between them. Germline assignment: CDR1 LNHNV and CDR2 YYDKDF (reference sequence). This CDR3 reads CATSRDPGGGEKLFF. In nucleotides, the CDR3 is TGTGCCACCAGCAGAGATCCCGGGGGCGGCGAAAAACTGTTTTTT.

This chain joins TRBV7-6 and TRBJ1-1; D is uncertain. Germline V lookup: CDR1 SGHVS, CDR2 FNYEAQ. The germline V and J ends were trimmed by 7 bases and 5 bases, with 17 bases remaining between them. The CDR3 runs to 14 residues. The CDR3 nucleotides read TGTGCCAGCATCCAAGGAGGAACGGGAACTGAAGCTTTCTTT. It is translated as CASIQGGTGTEAFF.

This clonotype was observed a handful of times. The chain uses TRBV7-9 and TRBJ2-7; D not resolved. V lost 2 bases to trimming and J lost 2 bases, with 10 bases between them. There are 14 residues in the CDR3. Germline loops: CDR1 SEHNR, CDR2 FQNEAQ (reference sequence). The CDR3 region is CASSLTRAPYEQYF. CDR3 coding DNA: TGTGCCAGCAGCTTAACGCGAGCACCCTACGAGCAGTACTTC.

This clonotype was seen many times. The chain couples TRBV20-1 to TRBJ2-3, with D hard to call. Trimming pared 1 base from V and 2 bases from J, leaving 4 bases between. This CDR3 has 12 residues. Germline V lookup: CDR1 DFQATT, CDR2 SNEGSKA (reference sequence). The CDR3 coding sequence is TGCAGTGCTAGAGGATACACAGATACGCAGTATTTT. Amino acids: CSARGYTDTQYF.

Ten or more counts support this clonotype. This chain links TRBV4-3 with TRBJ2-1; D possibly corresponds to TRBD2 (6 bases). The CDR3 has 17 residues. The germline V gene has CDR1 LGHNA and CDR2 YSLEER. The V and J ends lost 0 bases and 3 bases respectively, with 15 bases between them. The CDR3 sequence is CASSQDNWRESYNEQFF. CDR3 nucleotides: TGCGCCAGCAGCCAAGATAATTGGAGGGAGAGCTACAATGAGCAGTTCTTC.

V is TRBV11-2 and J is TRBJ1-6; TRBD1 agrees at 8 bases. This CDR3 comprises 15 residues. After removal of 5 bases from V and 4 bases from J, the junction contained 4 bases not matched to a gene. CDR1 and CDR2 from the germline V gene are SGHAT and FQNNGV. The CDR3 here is CASSLQGDYNSPLHF. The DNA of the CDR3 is TGTGCCAGCAGCCTACAGGGGGATTATAATTCACCCCTCCACTTT.

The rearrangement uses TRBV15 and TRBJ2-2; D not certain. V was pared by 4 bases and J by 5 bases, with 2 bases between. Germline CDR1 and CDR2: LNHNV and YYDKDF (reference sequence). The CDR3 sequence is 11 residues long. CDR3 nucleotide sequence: TGTGCCACCAGCACTACCGGGGAGCTGTTTTTT. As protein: CATSTTGELFF.

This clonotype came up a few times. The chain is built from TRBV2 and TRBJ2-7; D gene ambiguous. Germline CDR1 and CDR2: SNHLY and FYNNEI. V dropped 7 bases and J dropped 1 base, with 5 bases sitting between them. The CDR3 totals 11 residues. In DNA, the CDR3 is TGTGCCAGCACCGCTTCCTACGAGCAGTACTTC. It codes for CASTASYEQYF.

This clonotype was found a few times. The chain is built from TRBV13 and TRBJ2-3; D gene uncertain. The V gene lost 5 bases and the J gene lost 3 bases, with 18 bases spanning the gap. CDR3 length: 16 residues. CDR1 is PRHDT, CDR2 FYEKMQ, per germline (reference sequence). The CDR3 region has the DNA TGTGCCAGCAGCACCATTGAGGAAACCCGAACAGATACGCAGTATTTT. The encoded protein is CASSTIEETRTDTQYF.

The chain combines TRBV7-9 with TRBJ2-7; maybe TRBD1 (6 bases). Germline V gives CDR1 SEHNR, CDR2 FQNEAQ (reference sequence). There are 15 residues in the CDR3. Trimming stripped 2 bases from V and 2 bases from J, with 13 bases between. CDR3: CASSLYSTGTYEQYF. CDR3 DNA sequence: TGTGCCAGCAGCTTATACTCGACAGGAACCTACGAGCAGTACTTC.

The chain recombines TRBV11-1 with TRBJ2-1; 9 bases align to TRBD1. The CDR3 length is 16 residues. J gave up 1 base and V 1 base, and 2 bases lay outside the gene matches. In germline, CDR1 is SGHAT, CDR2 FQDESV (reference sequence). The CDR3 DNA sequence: TGTGCCAGCAGCTTAGTCGGGACAGGGTCCTACAATGAGCAGTTCTTC. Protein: CASSLVGTGSYNEQFF. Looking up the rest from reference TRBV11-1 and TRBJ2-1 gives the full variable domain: EAEVAQSPRYKITEKSQAVAFWCDPISGHATLYWYRQILGQGPELLVQFQDESVVDDSQLPKDRFSAERLKGVDSTLKIQPAELGDSAMYLCASSLVGTGSYNEQFFGPGTRLTVL.

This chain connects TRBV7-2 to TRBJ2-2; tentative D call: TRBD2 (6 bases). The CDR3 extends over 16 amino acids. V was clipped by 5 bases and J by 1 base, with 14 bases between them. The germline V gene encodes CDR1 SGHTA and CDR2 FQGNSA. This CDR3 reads CASSLPGTLNTGELFF. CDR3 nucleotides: TGTGCCAGCAGCCTCCCCGGGACTTTGAACACCGGGGAGCTGTTTTTT.

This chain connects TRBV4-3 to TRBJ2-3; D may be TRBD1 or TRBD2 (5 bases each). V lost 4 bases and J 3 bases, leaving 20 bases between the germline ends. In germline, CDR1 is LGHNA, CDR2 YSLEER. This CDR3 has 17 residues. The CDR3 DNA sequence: TGCGCCAGCAGCCGACGGGACGGTGGGGTCGGGACAGATACGCAGTATTTT. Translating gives CASSRRDGGVGTDTQYF.

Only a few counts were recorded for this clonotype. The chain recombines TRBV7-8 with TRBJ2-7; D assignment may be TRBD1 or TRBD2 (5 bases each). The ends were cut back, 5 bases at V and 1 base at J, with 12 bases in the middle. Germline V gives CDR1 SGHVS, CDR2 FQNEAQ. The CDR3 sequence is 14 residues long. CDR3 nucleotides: TGTGCCAGCAGCCCCCGGGACGAATCCTACGAGCAGTACTTC. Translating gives CASSPRDESYEQYF.

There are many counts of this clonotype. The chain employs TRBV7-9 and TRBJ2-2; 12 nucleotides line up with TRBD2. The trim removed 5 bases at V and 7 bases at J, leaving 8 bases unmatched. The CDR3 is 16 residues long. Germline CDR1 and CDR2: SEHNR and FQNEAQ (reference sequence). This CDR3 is CASSPPTSGRGGELFF. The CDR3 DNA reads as TGTGCCAGCAGCCCCCCGACTAGCGGGAGAGGCGGGGAGCTGTTTTTT. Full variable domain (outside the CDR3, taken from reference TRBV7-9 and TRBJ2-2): DTGVSQNPRHKITKRGQNVTFRCDPISEHNRLYWYRQTLGQGPEFLTYFQNEAQLEKSRLLSDRFSAERPKGSFSTLEIQRTEQGDSAMYLCASSPPTSGRGGELFFGEGSRLTVL.

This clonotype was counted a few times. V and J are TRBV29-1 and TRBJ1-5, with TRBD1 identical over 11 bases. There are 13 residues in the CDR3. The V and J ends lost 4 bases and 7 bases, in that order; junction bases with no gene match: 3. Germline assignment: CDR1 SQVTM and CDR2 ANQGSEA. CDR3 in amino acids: CSVGTGGEQPQHF. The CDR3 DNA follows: TGCAGCGTTGGGACAGGGGGCGAACAGCCCCAGCATTTT.

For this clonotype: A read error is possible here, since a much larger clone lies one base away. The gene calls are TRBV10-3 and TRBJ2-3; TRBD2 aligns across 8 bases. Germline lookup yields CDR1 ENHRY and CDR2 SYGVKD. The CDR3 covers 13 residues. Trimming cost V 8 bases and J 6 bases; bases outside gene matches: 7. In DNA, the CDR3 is TGTGCCATCGCGGGAGGACTTTTGGATACGCAGTATTTT. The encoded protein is CAIAGGLLDTQYF.

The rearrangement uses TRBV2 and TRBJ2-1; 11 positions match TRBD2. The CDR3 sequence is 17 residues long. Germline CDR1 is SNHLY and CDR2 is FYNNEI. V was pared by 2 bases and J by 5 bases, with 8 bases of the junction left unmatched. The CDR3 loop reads CASSETTTSGTDNEQFF. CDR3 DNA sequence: TGTGCCAGCAGTGAAACGACGACTAGCGGGACCGACAATGAGCAGTTCTTC.

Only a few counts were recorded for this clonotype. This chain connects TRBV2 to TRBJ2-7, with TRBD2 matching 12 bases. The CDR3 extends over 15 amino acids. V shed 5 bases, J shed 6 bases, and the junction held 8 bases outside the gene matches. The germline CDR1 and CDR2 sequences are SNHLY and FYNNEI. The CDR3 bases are TGTGCCAGCAGTTTCTCGACTAGCGGGGGACTCGAGCAGTACTTC. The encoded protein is CASSFSTSGGLEQYF.

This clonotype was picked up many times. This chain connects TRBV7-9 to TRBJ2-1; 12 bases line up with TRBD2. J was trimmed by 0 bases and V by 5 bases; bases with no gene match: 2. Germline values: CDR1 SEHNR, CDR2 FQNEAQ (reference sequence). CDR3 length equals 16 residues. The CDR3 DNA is TGTGCCAGCAGCCCGACTAGCGGGAGCTCCTACAATGAGCAGTTCTTC. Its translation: CASSPTSGSSYNEQFF.

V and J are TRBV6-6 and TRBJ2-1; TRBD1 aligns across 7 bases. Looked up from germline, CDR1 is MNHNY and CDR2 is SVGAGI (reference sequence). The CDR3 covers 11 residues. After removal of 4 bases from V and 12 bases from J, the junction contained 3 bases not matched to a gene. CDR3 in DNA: TGTGCCAGCAGTTCGACAGGGACGCAGTTCTTC. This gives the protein CASSSTGTQFF.

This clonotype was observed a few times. The CDR3 loop is CASSGPAGGSDTQYF. CDR3 bases: TGCGCCAGCAGCGGGCCAGCGGGGGGGTCGGATACGCAGTATTTT. The rearrangement joins TRBV5-1 to TRBJ2-3, with 10 bases matching TRBD2. The CDR3 sequence is 15 residues long. J gave up 6 bases and V 4 bases, and 8 bases lay outside the gene matches. Germline V gene data show CDR1 as SGHRS and CDR2 as YFSETQ.

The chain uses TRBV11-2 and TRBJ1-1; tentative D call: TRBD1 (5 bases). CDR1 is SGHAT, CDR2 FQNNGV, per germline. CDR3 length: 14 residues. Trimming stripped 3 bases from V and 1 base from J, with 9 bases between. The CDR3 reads CASSFGGANTEAFF. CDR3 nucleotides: TGTGCCAGCAGCTTTGGAGGGGCGAACACTGAAGCTTTCTTT.